The rows below give T cell receptor beta chains drawn from one sample of a study of T cells in Graves' hyperthyroidism and ophthalmopathy. MiXCR, run by TCRdb on the multiplex PCR reads, gives a single entry per CDR3 protein. The profile shows about 400,000 distinct CDR3 sequences, around 15% of them singletons. The sequenced sample was blood. The origin of the receptors is a man in his fifties with Graves' ophthalmopathy. Each CDR3 is given without its conserved first and last residue. The D gene is left open where the match is weak.

TRBV3-1 | - | ASRQGGGDTEAF
TRBV24-1 | - | ATSEGLQRLDTQY
TRBV4-1 | - | ASSQVGALAKNIQY
TRBV24-1 | TRBD1 | ATSDPGTAHNEQF
TRBV12-3/TRBV12-4 | - | ASSLAGAAHEQY
TRBV11-2 | - | ASSLGGGRAYGYT
TRBV7-2 | TRBD1 | ASSWTGYGGQPQH
TRBV20-1 | TRBD2 | SARGLAGAAVDTQY
TRBV7-8 | TRBD1 | ASSFGQGNSPLH
TRBV12-3/TRBV12-4 | - | ASTSKTGNEQF
TRBV3-1 | TRBD1 | ASSQYRGLNEQF
TRBV9 | - | ASSPQGLQETQY
TRBV29-1 | TRBD1 | SVKSQGGDQPQH
TRBV20-1 | - | SARRGAPRLDEQY
TRBV29-1 | - | SVDGRGQETQY
TRBV30 | - | AWIDRSGGTEQF
TRBV7-8 | TRBD2 | ASRGGTSGHEQF
TRBV29-1 | - | SPLVRGEQY
TRBV6-5 | TRBD1 | ASSYSGQGGEKLF
TRBV5-4 | - | ASSLGSGKPYEQY
TRBV20-1 | - | SSPRGPSNYGYT
TRBV11-3 | - | ASSFALMQETQY
TRBV27 | TRBD1 | ASSLSPQGAGQPQH
TRBV30 | - | AWNSANYGYT
TRBV3-1 | TRBD2 | ASSQDPGRVSYEQY
TRBV28 | - | ASSKIRETTDTQY
TRBV12-3/TRBV12-4 | TRBD2 | ASSFSLGTSGYEQY
TRBV28 | - | ASSPDPIQH
TRBV10-3 | TRBD1 | AIRDSGSGANVLT
TRBV3-1 | - | ASSQSDYSYNEQF
TRBV9 | - | ASSPLPREQY
TRBV19 | TRBD2 | ANPSVAGDRNTGELF
TRBV19 | - | ASSIGRMGNQPQH
TRBV5-6 | TRBD2 | ASSLWPSGYEQY
TRBV9 | - | ASSVGVDNTEAF
TRBV6-1 | - | ASSPVSGANVLT
TRBV3-1 | TRBD2 | ASSPGRGLAYEQY
TRBV2 | - | ASGSEGGQQPQH
TRBV20-1 | TRBD2 | SARGLGLADQETQY
TRBV6-2/TRBV6-3 | TRBD2 | ASNDYSGASDEQF
TRBV11-2 | - | ASSLDVRDTQY
TRBV19 | - | ASSIASGPQETQY
TRBV27 | - | ASSPGVTSSYEQY
TRBV27 | TRBD1 | ASSVRQGYGYT
TRBV6-1 | - | ATTAGGPEAF
TRBV29-1 | - | SVPRDSTDTQY
TRBV3-1 | - | ASSHDTDTQY
TRBV4-2 | - | ASSQGPSNTGELF
TRBV3-1 | TRBD2 | ASSGGGLASSSYNEQF
TRBV18 | - | ASSPLSDRAYEQY
TRBV30 | - | AWSFNGITDTQY
TRBV5-1 | - | ASSSVQETQY